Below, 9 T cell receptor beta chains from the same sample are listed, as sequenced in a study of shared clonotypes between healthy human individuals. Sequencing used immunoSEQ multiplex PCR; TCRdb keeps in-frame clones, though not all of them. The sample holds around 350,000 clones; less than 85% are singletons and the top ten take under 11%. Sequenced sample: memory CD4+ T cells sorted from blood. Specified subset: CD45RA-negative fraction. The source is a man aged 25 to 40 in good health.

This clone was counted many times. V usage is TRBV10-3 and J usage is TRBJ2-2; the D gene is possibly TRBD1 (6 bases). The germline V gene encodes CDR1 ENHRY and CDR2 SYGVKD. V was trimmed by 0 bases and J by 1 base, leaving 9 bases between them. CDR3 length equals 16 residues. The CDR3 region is CAISESTGQNTGELFF. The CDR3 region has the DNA TGTGCCATCAGTGAGTCGACGGGACAGAACACCGGGGAGCTGTTTTTT.

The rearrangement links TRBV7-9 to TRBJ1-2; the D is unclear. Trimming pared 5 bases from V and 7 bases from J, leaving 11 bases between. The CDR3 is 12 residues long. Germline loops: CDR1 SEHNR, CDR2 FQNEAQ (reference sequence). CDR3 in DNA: TGTGCCAGCAGCGTAGATGAGGTTGGCTACACCTTC. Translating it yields CASSVDEVGYTF.

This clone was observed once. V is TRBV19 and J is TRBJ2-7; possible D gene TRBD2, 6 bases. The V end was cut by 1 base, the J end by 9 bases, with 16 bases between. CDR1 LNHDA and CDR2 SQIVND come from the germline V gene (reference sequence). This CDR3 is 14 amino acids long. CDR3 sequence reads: CASSIGWTKIAQYF. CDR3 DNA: TGTGCCAGTAGTATAGGTTGGACTAAGATTGCGCAGTACTTC.

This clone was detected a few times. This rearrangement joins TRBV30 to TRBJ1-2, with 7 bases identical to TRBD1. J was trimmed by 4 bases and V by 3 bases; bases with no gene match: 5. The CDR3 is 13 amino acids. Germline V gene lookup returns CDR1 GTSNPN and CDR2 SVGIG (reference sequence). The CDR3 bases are TGTGCCTGGAGGACAGGGTCCGGCTATGGCTACACCTTC. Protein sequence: CAWRTGSGYGYTF.

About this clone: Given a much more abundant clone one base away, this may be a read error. CDR3 residues: CASTPGPGTVKQFF. The CDR3 nucleotides read TGTGCCAGCACCCCCGGGCCGGGCACGGTTAAGCAGTTCTTC. This chain joins TRBV5-6 and TRBJ2-1; D unresolved. Trimming cost V 6 bases and J 11 bases, with 21 bases left between them. The CDR3 is 14 residues long. CDR1 is SGHDT, CDR2 YYEEEE, per germline. Combining the CDR3 with reference TRBV5-6 and TRBJ2-1 gives the whole variable domain DAGVTQSPTHLIKTRGQQVTLRCSPKSGHDTVSWYQQALGQGPQFIFQYYEEEERQRGNFPDRFSGHQFPNYSSELNVNALLLGDSALYLCASTPGPGTVKQFFGPGTRLTVL.

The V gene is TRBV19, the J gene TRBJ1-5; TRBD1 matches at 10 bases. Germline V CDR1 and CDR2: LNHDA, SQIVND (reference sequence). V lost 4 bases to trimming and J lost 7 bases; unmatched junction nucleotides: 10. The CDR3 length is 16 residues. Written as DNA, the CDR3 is TGTGCCAGTAGTACGGGACAGGGGTCCTCGGCGCAGCCCCAGCATTTT. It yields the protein CASSTGQGSSAQPQHF.

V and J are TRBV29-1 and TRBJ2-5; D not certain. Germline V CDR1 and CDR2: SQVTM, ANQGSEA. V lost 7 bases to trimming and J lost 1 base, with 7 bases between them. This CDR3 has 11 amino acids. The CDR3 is CSAGSQETQYF. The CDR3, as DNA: TGCAGCGCCGGGTCCCAAGAGACCCAGTACTTC. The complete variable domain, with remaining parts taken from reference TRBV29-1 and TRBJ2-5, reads SAVISQKPSRDICQRGTSLTIQCQVDSQVTMMFWYRQQPGQSLTLIATANQGSEATYESGFVIDKFPISRPNLTFSTLTVSNMSPEDSSIYLCSAGSQETQYFGPGTRLLVL.

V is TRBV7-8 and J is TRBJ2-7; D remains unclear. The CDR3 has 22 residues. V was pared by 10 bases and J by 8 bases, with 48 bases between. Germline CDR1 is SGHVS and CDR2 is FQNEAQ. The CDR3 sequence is CATRNKSLGSRFLMTNFPKQYF. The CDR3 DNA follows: TGTGCCACCCGGAATAAGTCTCTGGGTTCGCGCTTTCTGATGACAAACTTCCCGAAGCAGTACTTC. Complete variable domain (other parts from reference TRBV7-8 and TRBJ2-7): GAGVSQSPRYKVAKRGQDVALRCDPISGHVSLFWYQQALGQGPEFLTYFQNEAQLDKSGLPSDRFFAERPEGSVSTLKIQRTQQEDSAVYLCATRNKSLGSRFLMTNFPKQYFGPGTRLTVT.

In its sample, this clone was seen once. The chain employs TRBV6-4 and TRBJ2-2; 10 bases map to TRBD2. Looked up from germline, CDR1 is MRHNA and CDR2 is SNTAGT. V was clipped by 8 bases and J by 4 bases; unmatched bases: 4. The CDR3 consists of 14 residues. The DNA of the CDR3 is TGTGCCAGCCGGACTAGCGGACTCACCGGGGAGCTGTTTTTT. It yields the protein CASRTSGLTGELFF.